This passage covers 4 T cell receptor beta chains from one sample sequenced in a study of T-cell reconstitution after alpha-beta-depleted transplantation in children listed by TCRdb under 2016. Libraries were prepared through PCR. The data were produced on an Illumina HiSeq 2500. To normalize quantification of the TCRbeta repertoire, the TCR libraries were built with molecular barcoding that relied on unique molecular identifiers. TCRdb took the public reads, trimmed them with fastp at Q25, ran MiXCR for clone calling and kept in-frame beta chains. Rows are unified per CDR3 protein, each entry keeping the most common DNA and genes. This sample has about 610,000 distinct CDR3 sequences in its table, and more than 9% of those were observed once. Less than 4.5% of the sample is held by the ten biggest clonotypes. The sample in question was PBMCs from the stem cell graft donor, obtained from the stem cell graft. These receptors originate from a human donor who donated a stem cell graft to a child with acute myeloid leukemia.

CDR3 protein: CAWRTSGITDTQYF. CDR3 DNA: TGTGCCTGGAGGACTAGCGGAATCACAGATACGCAGTATTTT. The chain carries TRBV30 and TRBJ2-3; 9 bases fit TRBD2. The V and J ends lost 3 bases and 2 bases, in that order; junction bases with no gene match: 3. This CDR3 spans 14 amino acids. Looked up from germline, CDR1 is GTSNPN and CDR2 is SVGIG (reference sequence).

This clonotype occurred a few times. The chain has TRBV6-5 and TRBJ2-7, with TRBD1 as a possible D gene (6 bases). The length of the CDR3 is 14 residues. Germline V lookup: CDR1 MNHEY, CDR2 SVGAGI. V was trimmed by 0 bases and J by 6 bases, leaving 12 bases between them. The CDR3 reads CASSYSQGHGEQYF. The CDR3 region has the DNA TGTGCCAGCAGTTACTCTCAGGGGCATGGCGAGCAGTACTTC.

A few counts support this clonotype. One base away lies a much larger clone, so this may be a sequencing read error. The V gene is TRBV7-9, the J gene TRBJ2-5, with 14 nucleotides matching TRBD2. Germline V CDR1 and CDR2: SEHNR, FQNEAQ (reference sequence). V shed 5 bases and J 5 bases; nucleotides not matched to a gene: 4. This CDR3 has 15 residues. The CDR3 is CASSQGTSGSETQYF. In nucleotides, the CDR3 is TGTGCCAGCAGCCAGGGGACTAGCGGGAGTGAGACCCAGTACTTC.

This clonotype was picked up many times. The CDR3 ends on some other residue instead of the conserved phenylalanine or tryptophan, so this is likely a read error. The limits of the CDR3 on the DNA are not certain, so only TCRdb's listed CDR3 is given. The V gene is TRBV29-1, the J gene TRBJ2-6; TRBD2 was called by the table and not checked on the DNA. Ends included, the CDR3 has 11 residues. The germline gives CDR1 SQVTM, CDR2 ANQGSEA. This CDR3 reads CSAAGLSGTIY.